The clone carrying this TCR beta chain appeared once. Its antigen is not identified. This specimen comes from a study of T cell responses to AZD1222 COVID-19 vaccine. Broader study findings: Dominant CD4 TCR responses targeted spike regions 160-218 and 743-854. Nearly half of spike-specific TCRs reportedly go after variant regions that carry no mutations.

The method was immunoSEQ multiplex PCR; TCRdb's version includes in-frame clones alone and lacks a portion of them. The sample holds around 120,000 clones, roughly 87% seen once. This TCR derives from an adult in good health. Specimen: peripheral blood, collected on day 0 of AZD1222 vaccination.

The CDR3 DNA reads as TGCGCCAGCAGCTTGGGATCAGGGGCGGGAGAAACTGAAGCTTTCTTT. Encoded protein: CASSLGSGAGETEAFF. The chain carries TRBV5-1 and TRBJ1-1; D is possibly TRBD1 (6 bases). The CDR3 is 16 residues long. V was shortened by 0 bases and J by 5 bases, with 17 bases between the two germline ends. Germline V CDR1 and CDR2: SGHRS, YFSETQ.